Listed below are T cell receptor beta chains from one sample, sequenced in a study of blood T cell repertoires in COVID-19. Measured with immunoSEQ multiplex PCR; TCRdb has only the in-frame clones, and not every one. This repertoire shows roughly 410,000 clones, approximately 90% found once; its top ten account for roughly 1.6%. Sequences were obtained from peripheral blood. These receptors all stem from a woman aged 40 to 50 with COVID-19, enrolled during active disease. CDR3s include the opening cysteine and the closing phenylalanine or tryptophan. Each record gives: D gene, clone size, J gene, V gene, CDR3 protein, CDR3 DNA. D genes are given only for firm matches. Clone size is not always given. Where it is, it says once, few, many or a class for expanded clones.

>TRBD1|NA|TRBJ1-5|TRBV28
CASVPPGQGWVQPQHF
TGTGCCAGCGTACCTCCGGGACAGGGCTGGGTTCAGCCCCAGCATTTT
>NA|NA|TRBJ1-4|TRBV29-1
CSVVVTNSNNEKLFF
TGCAGCGTTGTGGTCACCAACAGCAATAATGAAAAACTGTTTTTT
>TRBD1|NA|TRBJ1-6|TRBV5-6
CASSFPQGANGSPLHF
TGTGCCAGCAGCTTTCCCCAGGGGGCCAATGGTTCACCCCTCCACTTT
>TRBD1|NA|TRBJ2-7|TRBV24-1
CATSDTRTGGFYEQYF
TGTGCCACCAGTGATACTCGGACAGGGGGCTTCTACGAGCAGTACTTC
>TRBD1|NA|TRBJ1-1|TRBV28
CASSIGDRALSAFF
TGTGCCAGCAGTATAGGGGACAGGGCACTGTCAGCTTTCTTT
>TRBD1|NA|TRBJ2-5|TRBV10-3
CAISNLQGVQETQYF
TGTGCCATCAGTAACCTACAGGGGGTCCAAGAGACCCAGTACTTC
>TRBD1|NA|TRBJ2-7|TRBV18
CASSPLTGSPEQYF
TGTGCCAGCTCACCATTGACAGGGTCCCCCGAGCAGTACTTC
>NA|few|TRBJ2-1|TRBV5-1
CASSLGSGTGLNEQFF
TGCGCCAGCAGCTTGGGGAGCGGGACAGGCCTCAATGAGCAGTTCTTC
>NA|NA|TRBJ2-3|TRBV7-2
CASSALGTDTQYF
TGTGCCAGCAGCGCACTAGGAACAGATACGCAGTATTTT
>TRBD1|NA|TRBJ1-6|TRBV7-2
CASSFTRGQGYNSPLHF
TGTGCCAGCAGCTTTACTAGGGGACAGGGGTATAATTCACCCCTCCACTTT
>NA|NA|TRBJ2-1|TRBV7-2
CASSFSGDSYNEQFF
TGTGCCAGCAGCTTTTCGGGGGACTCCTACAATGAGCAGTTCTTC
>TRBD2|NA|TRBJ2-7|TRBV14
CASSQGLAMVYEQYF
TGTGCCAGCAGCCAGGGACTAGCGATGGTATACGAGCAGTACTTC
>NA|NA|TRBJ1-5|TRBV7-8
CASSLGQGSQPQHF
TGTGCCAGCAGCTTAGGGCAGGGTAGTCAGCCCCAGCATTTT
>NA|NA|TRBJ2-7|TRBV28
CASSSGDYGQYF
TGTGCCAGCAGTTCGGGCGACTACGGGCAGTACTTC
>TRBD1|NA|TRBJ1-5|TRBV19
CASSIQGEDQPQHF
TGTGCCAGTAGTATACAGGGGGAGGATCAGCCCCAGCATTTT
>NA|NA|TRBJ2-7|TRBV5-6
CASSLGLTVDEQYF
TGTGCCAGCAGCTTGGGACTCACGGTCGACGAGCAGTACTTC
>NA|NA|TRBJ1-3|TRBV15
CATSSTGSGNTIYF
TGTGCCACCAGCAGCACAGGTTCTGGAAACACCATATATTTT
>NA|NA|TRBJ1-1|TRBV30
CAWSKQGAEAFF
TGTGCCTGGAGCAAACAGGGAGCTGAAGCTTTCTTT
>NA|NA|TRBJ2-7|TRBV5-1
CAANRAKFRYEQYF
TGCGCCGCCAACCGAGCGAAGTTTAGGTACGAGCAGTACTTC
>TRBD1|NA|TRBJ1-2|TRBV19
CASSIASRQGRFYGYTF
TGTGCCAGTAGTATAGCTTCTCGACAGGGTCGATTTTATGGCTACACCTTC
>NA|few|TRBJ1-1|TRBV27
CASSSSGFMNTEAFF
TGTGCCAGCAGTTCGTCCGGGTTCATGAACACTGAAGCTTTCTTT
>NA|NA|TRBJ1-5|TRBV7-2
CASSLESRVGQPQHF
TGTGCCAGCAGCTTAGAGAGCAGGGTTGGTCAGCCCCAGCATTTT
>NA|NA|TRBJ1-2|TRBV28
CASRVGTSFRVGYTF
TGTGCCAGCAGAGTCGGGACATCATTCCGAGTAGGCTACACCTTC
>NA|NA|TRBJ2-4|TRBV11-3
CASSLGTGDIQYF
TGTGCCAGCAGCTTAGGGACTGGAGACATTCAGTACTTC
>NA|once|TRBJ2-1|TRBV12-3/TRBV12-4
CASRYRVNEQFF
TGTGCCAGCAGATACAGGGTAAATGAGCAGTTCTTC
>NA|NA|TRBJ2-7|TRBV28
CASNRGYEQYF
TGTGCCAGCAACCGGGGCTACGAGCAGTACTTC
>TRBD1|NA|TRBJ1-2|TRBV24-1
CATSDSGTGPGYTF
TGTGCCACCAGTGATTCCGGGACAGGGCCTGGCTACACCTTC
>TRBD1|NA|TRBJ1-6|TRBV30
CAGAPGTGTSSPLHF
TGTGCCGGCGCCCCCGGGACAGGGACAAGTTCACCCCTCCACTTT
>TRBD2|once|TRBJ2-3|TRBV7-2
CASSLAYPSGSTSTDTQYF
TGTGCCAGCAGCTTAGCGTATCCTAGCGGGAGCACTAGCACAGATACGCAGTATTTT
>TRBD1|NA|TRBJ1-1|TRBV5-1
CASSLKTGVETEAFF
TGCGCCAGCAGCCTGAAGACAGGGGTAGAGACTGAAGCTTTCTTT
>TRBD1|NA|TRBJ1-2|TRBV28
CASSLGQGYGYTF
TGTGCCAGCAGTTTGGGACAGGGGTATGGCTACACCTTC